The 10 T cell receptor beta chains reported below all come from one sample, sequenced in a study of vaccination and CD4 T cells after COVID-19. Sequencing of the DNA from cultured CD4+ T cells was carried out with the Oncomine TCR Beta short-read assay. One entry per CDR3 protein results from TCRdb running MiXCR on the PCR reads. The table has about 3,500 distinct CDR3 sequences, over 35% seen once. Which antigens these TCRs recognize remains unknown. The treatment: roughly ten-day PBMC culture with coronavirus spike peptide pools or control peptides (ViraFEST assay). The sequenced sample consisted of CD4+ T cells from blood, cultured in vitro. The receptors here all came from a human donor who had recovered from COVID-19.

As DNA, the CDR3 is TGTGCCAGCAGGGGAGACAATTTGGGGTATTCACCCCTCCACTTT. Translation: CASRGDNLGYSPLHF. The chain carries TRBV6-1 and TRBJ1-6; D unresolved. The CDR3 runs to 15 residues. Germline V lookup: CDR1 MNHNS, CDR2 SASEGT. The V end was cut by 6 bases, the J end by 8 bases, with 17 bases between.

This chain connects TRBV20-1 to TRBJ1-1; 9 nucleotides match TRBD1. The CDR3 is 14 residues long. CDR1 and CDR2 (germline): DFQATT, SNEGSKA (reference sequence). V gave up 0 bases and J gave up 7 bases; unmatched junction bases: 6. The CDR3 spells CSARDGQGMGEAFF. CDR3 sequence (DNA): TGCAGTGCTAGAGATGGACAGGGGATGGGTGAAGCTTTCTTT.

This chain links TRBV30 with TRBJ2-7; no clear D. This CDR3 has 12 residues. Germline V gives CDR1 GTSNPN, CDR2 SVGIG (reference sequence). The V end lost 3 bases, the J end lost 3 bases, and 9 bases lay between the germline ends. Written as DNA, the CDR3 is TGTGCCTGGAGGGGGTCCTACTACGAGCAGTACTTC. This encodes CAWRGSYYEQYF.

This clonotype appeared a few times. The chain recombines TRBV2 with TRBJ2-7; a possible D gene is TRBD1 (5 bases). Germline assignment: CDR1 SNHLY and CDR2 FYNNEI. There are 12 residues in the CDR3. Trimming removed 7 bases at V and 5 bases at J, with 12 bases between. The CDR3 DNA sequence: TGTGCCAGCAAGCAGGGATACCACGAGCAGTACTTC. Residues: CASKQGYHEQYF.

This clonotype was seen more than once but under ten times. V is TRBV27 and J is TRBJ1-2, with 12 bases matching TRBD1. CDR1 MNHEY and CDR2 SMNVEV come from the germline V gene (reference sequence). This CDR3 region has 15 residues. After removal of 3 bases from V and 7 bases from J, the junction contained 6 bases not matched to a gene. The CDR3 region is CASSLGDRGHLGYTF. As DNA, the CDR3 is TGTGCCAGCAGTTTGGGGGACAGGGGGCACCTTGGCTACACCTTC.

The chain recombines TRBV15 with TRBJ2-4; TRBD2 aligns across 8 bases. V dropped 1 base and J dropped 6; count of bases not matched to a gene: 5. The germline V gene has CDR1 LNHNV and CDR2 YYDKDF (reference sequence). The length of the CDR3 is 15 residues. CDR3: CATSRAGGGRNIQYF. The CDR3 DNA reads TGTGCCACCAGCAGAGCGGGGGGGGGGAGAAACATTCAGTACTTC.

This clonotype was seen a few times. The V and J genes are TRBV5-1 and TRBJ2-3, with 8 nucleotides matching TRBD1. V was pared by 1 base and J by 0 bases, with 7 bases of the junction left unmatched. Germline CDR1 is SGHRS and CDR2 is YFSETQ. The CDR3 contains 17 residues. The CDR3, as DNA: TGCGCCAGCAGCTTGACGGGGACAGGCTATAGCACAGATACGCAGTATTTT. Residues: CASSLTGTGYSTDTQYF.

The J gene is TRBJ2-5, the V gene TRBV6-1; either TRBD1 or TRBD2 may fit D (5 bases each). V was shortened by 5 bases and J by 4 bases, with 14 bases between the two germline ends. Germline V gene sequence: CDR1 MNHNS, CDR2 SASEGT. This CDR3 comprises 14 residues. CDR3 nucleotides: TGTGCCAGCAGTCCTCGGGACGGATTAGAGACCCAGTACTTC. Its translation is CASSPRDGLETQYF.

In its sample, this clonotype ranks as large. This sequence joins TRBV20-1 and TRBJ1-5, with TRBD1 matching 12 bases. Germline values: CDR1 DFQATT, CDR2 SNEGSKA (reference sequence). This CDR3 has 14 residues. Trimming removed 3 bases from V and 5 bases from J; junction bases left unmatched: 2. The CDR3 sequence: CSARGQGADQPQHF. The CDR3 coding sequence is TGCAGTGCTAGGGGACAGGGGGCAGATCAGCCCCAGCATTTT.

The V gene is TRBV9, the J gene TRBJ2-5, with 8 positions matching TRBD1. J lost 0 bases, V lost 4 bases, and 8 bases had no gene match. The germline gives CDR1 SGDLS, CDR2 YYNGEE. The CDR3 runs 16 residues. The CDR3: CASSTQGASYQETQYF. In DNA, the CDR3 is TGTGCCAGCAGCACTCAGGGGGCTTCGTACCAAGAGACCCAGTACTTC. Drawing the rest from reference TRBV9 and TRBJ2-5, the complete variable domain is DSGVTQTPKHLITATGQRVTLRCSPRSGDLSVYWYQQSLDQGLQFLIQYYNGEERAKGNILERFSAQQFPDLHSELNLSSLELGDSALYFCASSTQGASYQETQYFGPGTRLLVL.